This T cell receptor beta chain was retrieved from a study of cytomegalovirus exposure and HLA in healthy donors. The PCR had 60 Vbeta and 13 Jbeta primers. The assay was immunoSEQ multiplex PCR, and TCRdb's table has in-frame clones only and misses some. The repertoire has about 130,000 clones, under 85% of them found once; the top ten carry under 6.5%. Germline CDR1 reads LNHDA; CDR2 reads SQIVND (reference sequence). V dropped 6 bases and J dropped 5; count of bases not matched to a gene: 3. This CDR3 is built from 13 residues. Sequencing was performed on PBMCs. The chain links TRBV19 to TRBJ2-7; 11 bases fit TRBD1. The sequence was obtained from a woman aged 50 to 60 in good health and CMV-seropositive. CDR3: CASRGQGDHEQYF. The CDR3 DNA reads as TGTGCCAGTAGGGGACAGGGGGACCACGAGCAGTACTTC.